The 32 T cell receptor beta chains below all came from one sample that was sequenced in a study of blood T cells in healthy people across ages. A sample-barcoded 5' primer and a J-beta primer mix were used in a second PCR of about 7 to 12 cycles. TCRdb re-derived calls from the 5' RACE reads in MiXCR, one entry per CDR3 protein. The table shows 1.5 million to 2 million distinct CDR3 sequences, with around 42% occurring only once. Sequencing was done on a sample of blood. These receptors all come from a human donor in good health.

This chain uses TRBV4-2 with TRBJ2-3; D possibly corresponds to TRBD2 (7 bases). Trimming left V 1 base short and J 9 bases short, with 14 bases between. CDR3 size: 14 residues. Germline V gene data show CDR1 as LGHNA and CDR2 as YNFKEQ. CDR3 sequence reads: CASSQGAGAWTQYF. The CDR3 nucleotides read TGTGCCAGCAGCCAAGGGGCGGGGGCCTGGACGCAGTATTTT.

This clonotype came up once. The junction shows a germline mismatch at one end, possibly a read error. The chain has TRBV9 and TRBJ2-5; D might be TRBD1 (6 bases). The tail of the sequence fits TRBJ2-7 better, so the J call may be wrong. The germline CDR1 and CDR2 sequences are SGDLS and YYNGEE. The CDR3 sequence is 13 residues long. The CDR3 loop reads CACSFADSYEQYF. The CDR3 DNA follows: TGTGCCTGCAGCTTCGCGGACAGCTACGAGCAGTACTTC.

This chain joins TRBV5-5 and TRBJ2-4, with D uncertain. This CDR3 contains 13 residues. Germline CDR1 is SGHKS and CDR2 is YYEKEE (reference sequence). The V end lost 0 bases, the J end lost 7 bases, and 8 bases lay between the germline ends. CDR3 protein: CASSLENNNIQYF. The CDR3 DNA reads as TGTGCCAGCAGCTTGGAGAACAATAACATTCAGTACTTC.

The CDR3 DNA reads TGTGCCAGCAGTTTATTTGATCGGGGGCGGTACTTC. Translating it yields CASSLFDRGRYF. The genes are TRBV28 and TRBJ2-5, with D perhaps given as TRBD1 or TRBD2 (6 bases each). V was shortened by 1 base and J by 13 bases, with 13 bases between the two germline ends. The germline V gene has CDR1 MDHEN and CDR2 SYDVKM. This CDR3 has 12 amino acids.

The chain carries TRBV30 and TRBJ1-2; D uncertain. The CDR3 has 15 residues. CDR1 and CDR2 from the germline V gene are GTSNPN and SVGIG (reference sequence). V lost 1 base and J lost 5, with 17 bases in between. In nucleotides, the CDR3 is TGTGCCTGGAGTGGAGAGGACCGGGATTCTTATGGCTACACCTTC. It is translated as CAWSGEDRDSYGYTF.

For the CDR3, the DNA is TGTGCCAGCAGTCCGTCGGGGGCTGGGGCCAACGTCCTGACTTTC. Its protein product is CASSPSGAGANVLTF. The chain links TRBV6-1 to TRBJ2-6; D may be TRBD2 (6 bases). V was pared by 5 bases and J by 2 bases, with 10 bases between. Germline assignment: CDR1 MNHNS and CDR2 SASEGT. This CDR3 has 15 residues.

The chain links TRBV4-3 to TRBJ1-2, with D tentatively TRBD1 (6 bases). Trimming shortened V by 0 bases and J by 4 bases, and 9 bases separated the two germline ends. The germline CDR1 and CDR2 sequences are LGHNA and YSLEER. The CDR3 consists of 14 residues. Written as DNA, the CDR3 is TGCGCCAGCAGCCAAGAAGTACAGGGCTATGGCTACACCTTC. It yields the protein CASSQEVQGYGYTF.

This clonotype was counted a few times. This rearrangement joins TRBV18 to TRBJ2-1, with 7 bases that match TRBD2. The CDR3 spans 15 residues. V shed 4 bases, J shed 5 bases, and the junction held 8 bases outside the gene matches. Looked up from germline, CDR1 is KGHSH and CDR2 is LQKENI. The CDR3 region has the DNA TGTGCCAGCTCACAACGGATACTAGCGCACAATGAGCAGTTCTTC. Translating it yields CASSQRILAHNEQFF.

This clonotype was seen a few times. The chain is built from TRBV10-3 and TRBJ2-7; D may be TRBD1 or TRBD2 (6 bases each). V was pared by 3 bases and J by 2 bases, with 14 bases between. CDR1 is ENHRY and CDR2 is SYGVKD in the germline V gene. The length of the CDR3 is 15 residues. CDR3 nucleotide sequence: TGTGCCATCAGTGATATGCCCGGGGGCGCCTACGAGCAGTACTTC. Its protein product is CAISDMPGGAYEQYF.

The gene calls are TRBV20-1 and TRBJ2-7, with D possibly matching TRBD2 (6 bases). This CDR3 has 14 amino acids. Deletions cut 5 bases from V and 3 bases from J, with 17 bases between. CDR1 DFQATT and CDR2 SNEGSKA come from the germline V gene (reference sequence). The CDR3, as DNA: TGCAGTGCTCGATGGGGGGAATCCTACTACGAGCAGTACTTC. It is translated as CSARWGESYYEQYF.

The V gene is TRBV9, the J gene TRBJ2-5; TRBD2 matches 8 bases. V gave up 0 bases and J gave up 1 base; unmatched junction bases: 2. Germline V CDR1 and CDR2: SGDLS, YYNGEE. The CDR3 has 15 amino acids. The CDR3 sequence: CASSVGGTSQETQYF. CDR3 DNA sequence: TGTGCCAGCAGCGTAGGGGGGACTAGCCAAGAGACCCAGTACTTC.

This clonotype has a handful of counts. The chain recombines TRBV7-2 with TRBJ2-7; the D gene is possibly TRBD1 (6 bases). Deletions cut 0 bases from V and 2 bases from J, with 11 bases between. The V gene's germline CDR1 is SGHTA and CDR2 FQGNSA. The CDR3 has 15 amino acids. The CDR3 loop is CASSLARQGPYEQYF. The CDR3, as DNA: TGTGCCAGCAGCTTAGCCCGGCAGGGGCCCTACGAGCAGTACTTC.

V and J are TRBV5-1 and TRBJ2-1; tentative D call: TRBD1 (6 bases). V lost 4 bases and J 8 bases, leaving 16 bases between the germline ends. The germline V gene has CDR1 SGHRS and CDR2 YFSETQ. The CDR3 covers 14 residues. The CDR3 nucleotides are TGCGCCAGCAGCCCGCGAACAGGGTCGGATGAGCAGTTCTTC. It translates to CASSPRTGSDEQFF. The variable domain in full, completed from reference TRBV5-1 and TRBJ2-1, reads KAGVTQTPRYLIKTRGQQVTLSCSPISGHRSVSWYQQTPGQGLQFLFEYFSETQRNKGNFPGRFSGRQFSNSRSEMNVSTLELGDSALYLCASSPRTGSDEQFFGPGTRLTVL.

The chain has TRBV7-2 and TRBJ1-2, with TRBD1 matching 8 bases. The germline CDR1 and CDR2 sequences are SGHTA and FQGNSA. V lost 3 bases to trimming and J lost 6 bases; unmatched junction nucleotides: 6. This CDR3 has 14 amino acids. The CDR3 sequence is CASSFLQGAHGYTF. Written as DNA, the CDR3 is TGTGCCAGCAGCTTTCTTCAGGGGGCCCATGGCTACACCTTC.

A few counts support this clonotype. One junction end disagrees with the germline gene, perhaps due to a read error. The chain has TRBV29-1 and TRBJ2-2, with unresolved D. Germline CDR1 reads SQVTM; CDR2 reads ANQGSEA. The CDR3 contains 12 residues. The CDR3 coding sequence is TGCAGCGTTGACGAGAACACTGGGGAGCTGTTTTTT. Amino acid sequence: CSVDENTGELFF.

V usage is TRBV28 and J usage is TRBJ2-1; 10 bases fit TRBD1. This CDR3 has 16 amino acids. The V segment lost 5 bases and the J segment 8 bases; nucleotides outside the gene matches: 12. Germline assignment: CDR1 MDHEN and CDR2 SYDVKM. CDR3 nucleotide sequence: TGTGCCAGCAGTCCGTTGGGACAGGGGATGGGGCATGAGCAGTTCTTC. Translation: CASSPLGQGMGHEQFF.

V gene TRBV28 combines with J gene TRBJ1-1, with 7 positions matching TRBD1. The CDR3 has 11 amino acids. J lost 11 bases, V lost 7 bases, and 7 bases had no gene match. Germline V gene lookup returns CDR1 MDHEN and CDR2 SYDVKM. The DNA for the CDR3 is TGTGCCAGCACGGGACAGATTGACGCTTTCTTT. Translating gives CASTGQIDAFF.

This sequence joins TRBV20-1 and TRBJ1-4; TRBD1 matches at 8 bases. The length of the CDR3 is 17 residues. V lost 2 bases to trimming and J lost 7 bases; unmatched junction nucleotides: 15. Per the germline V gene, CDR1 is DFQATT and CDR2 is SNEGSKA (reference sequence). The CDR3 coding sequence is TGCAGTGCTAGACTACTAACCCCGACAGGGGTTAGTGAAAAACTGTTTTTT. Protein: CSARLLTPTGVSEKLFF.

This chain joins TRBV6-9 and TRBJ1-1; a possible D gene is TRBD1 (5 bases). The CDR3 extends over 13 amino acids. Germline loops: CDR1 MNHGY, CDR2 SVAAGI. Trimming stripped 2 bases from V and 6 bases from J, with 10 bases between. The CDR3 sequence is CASSYQGVAEAFF. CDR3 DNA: TGTGCCAGCAGTTATCAGGGAGTTGCTGAAGCTTTCTTT.

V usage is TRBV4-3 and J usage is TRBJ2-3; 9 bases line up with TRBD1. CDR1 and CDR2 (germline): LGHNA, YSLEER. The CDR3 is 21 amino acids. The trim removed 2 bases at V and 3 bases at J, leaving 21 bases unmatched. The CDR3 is CASSQTSPNRGRLTQTDTQYF. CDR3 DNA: TGCGCCAGCAGCCAAACTAGTCCGAACAGGGGGCGTTTAACTCAGACAGATACGCAGTATTTT.

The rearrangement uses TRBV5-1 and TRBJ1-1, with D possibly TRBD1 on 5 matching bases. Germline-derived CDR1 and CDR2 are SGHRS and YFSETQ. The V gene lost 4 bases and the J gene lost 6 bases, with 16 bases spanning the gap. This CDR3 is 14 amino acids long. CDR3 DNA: TGCGCCAGCAGCGACTCTGCCGGGGGGTCTGAAGCTTTCTTT. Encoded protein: CASSDSAGGSEAFF.

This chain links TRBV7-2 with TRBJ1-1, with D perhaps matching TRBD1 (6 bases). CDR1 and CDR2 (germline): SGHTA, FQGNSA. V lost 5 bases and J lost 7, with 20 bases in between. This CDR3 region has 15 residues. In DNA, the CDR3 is TGTGCCAGCAGCCCCAACCGGGGGGGGGCCGTTGAAGCTTTCTTT. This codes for CASSPNRGGAVEAFF. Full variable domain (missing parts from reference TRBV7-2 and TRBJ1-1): GAGVSQSPSNKVTEKGKDVELRCDPISGHTALYWYRQSLGQGLEFLIYFQGNSAPDKSGLPSDRFSAERTGGSVSTLTIQRTQQEDSAVYLCASSPNRGGAVEAFFGQGTRLTVV.

The CDR3 DNA reads TGCAGTGCTTATATAGACACTTCCTACGAGCAGTACTTC. Translating gives CSAYIDTSYEQYF. V usage is TRBV20-1 and J usage is TRBJ2-7; no reliable D call. The ends were cut back, 5 bases at V and 1 base at J, with 12 bases in the middle. This CDR3 spans 13 amino acids. Germline values: CDR1 DFQATT, CDR2 SNEGSKA (reference sequence).

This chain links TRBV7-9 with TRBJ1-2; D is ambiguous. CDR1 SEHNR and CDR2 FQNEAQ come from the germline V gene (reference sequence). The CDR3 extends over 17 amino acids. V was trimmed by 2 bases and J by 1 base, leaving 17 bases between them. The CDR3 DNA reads TGTGCCAGCAGCTTATGGGCCAGAGAGAGGGTTAACTATGGCTACACCTTC. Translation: CASSLWARERVNYGYTF.

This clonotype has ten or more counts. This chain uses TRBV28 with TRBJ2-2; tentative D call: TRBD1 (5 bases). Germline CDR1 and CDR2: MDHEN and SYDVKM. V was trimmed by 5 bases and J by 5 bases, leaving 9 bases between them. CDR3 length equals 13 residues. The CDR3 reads CASSPPGTGELFF. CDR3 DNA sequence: TGTGCCAGCAGTCCCCCAGGGACCGGGGAGCTGTTTTTT.

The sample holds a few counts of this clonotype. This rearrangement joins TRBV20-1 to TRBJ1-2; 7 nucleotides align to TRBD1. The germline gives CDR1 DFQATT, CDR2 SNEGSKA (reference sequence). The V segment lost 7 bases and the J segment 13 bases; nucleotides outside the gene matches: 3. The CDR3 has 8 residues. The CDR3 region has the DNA TGCAGTGGGAGACAGGGCACCTTC. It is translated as CSGRQGTF.

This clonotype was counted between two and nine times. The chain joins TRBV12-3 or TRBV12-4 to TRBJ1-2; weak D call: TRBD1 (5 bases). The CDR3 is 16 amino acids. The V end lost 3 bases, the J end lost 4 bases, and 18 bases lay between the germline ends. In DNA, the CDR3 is TGTGCCAGCAGTTTGGGGATCCTGGGGCCTCCCTATGGCTACACCTTC. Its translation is CASSLGILGPPYGYTF.

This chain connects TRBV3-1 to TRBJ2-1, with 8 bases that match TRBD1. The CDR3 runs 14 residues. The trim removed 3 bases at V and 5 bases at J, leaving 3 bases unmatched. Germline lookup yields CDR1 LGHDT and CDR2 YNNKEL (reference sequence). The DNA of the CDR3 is TGTGCCAGCAGCCAGTCGGACAGGGACAATGAGCAGTTCTTC. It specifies CASSQSDRDNEQFF.

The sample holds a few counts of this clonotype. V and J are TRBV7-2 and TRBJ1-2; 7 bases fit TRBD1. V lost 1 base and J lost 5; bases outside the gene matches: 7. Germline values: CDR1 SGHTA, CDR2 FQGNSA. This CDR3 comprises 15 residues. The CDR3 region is CASSLGGGPSYGYTF. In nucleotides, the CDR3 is TGTGCCAGCAGCTTAGGAGGGGGCCCCTCATATGGCTACACCTTC. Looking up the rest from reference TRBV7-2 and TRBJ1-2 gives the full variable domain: GAGVSQSPSNKVTEKGKDVELRCDPISGHTALYWYRQSLGQGLEFLIYFQGNSAPDKSGLPSDRFSAERTGGSVSTLTIQRTQQEDSAVYLCASSLGGGPSYGYTFGSGTRLTVV.

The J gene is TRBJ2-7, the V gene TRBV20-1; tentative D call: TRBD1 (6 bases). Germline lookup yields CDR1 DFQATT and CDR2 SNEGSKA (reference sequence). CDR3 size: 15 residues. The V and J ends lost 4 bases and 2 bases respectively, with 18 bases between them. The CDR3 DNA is TGCAGTGCTAACCTAAGGACAGTAATGGCCTACGAGCAGTACTTC. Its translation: CSANLRTVMAYEQYF.

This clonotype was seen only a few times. CDR3 nucleotide sequence: TGCAGTGCTAGTTCCCCATTGACAGGGAGAAATGAAAAACTGTTTTTT. Translation gives CSASSPLTGRNEKLFF. The rearrangement uses TRBV20-1 and TRBJ1-4, with 7 bases identical to TRBD1. The CDR3 covers 16 residues. The trim removed 3 bases at V and 5 bases at J, leaving 12 bases unmatched. Germline loops: CDR1 DFQATT, CDR2 SNEGSKA (reference sequence).

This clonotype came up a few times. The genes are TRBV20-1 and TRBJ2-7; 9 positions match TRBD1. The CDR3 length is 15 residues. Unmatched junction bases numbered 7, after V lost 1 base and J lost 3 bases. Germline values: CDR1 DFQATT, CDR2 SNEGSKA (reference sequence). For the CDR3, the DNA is TGCAGTGCTAGAGTCTGGGGACAGGGTCTCTACGAGCAGTACTTC. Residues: CSARVWGQGLYEQYF.